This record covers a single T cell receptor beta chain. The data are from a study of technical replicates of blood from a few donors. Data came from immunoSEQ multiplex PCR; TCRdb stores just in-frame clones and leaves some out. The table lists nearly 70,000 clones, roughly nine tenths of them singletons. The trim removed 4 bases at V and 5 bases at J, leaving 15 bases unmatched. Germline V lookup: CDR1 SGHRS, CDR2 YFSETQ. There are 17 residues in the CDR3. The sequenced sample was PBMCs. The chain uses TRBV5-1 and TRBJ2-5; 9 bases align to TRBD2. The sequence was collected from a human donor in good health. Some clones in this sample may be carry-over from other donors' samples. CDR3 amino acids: CASSRAGGSHSGETQYF. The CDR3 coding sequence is TGCGCCAGCAGCCGCGCGGGGGGGTCTCATTCCGGGGAGACCCAGTACTTC. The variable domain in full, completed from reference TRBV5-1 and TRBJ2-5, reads KAGVTQTPRYLIKTRGQQVTLSCSPISGHRSVSWYQQTPGQGLQFLFEYFSETQRNKGNFPGRFSGRQFSNSRSEMNVSTLELGDSALYLCASSRAGGSHSGETQYFGPGTRLLVL.